The T cell receptor (beta chain) described here comes from a study of radiotherapy plus CTLA-4 blockade in lung cancer. Measured with immunoSEQ multiplex PCR; TCRdb has only the in-frame clones, and not every one. The sample records tens of thousands of clones, around 83% being singletons. Details on this clone: Antigen: not known.

Study-wide findings and caveats: Best predicting response, reportedly, were early blood T cell clone dynamics, with interferon-beta. Subsequent to radiotherapy plus ipilimumab, tumor-derived TCR clones underwent expansion in blood.

Germline trimming cut 2 bases from V and 10 bases from J; bases unmatched to any gene: 9. This CDR3 contains 16 residues. The germline CDR1 and CDR2 sequences are ENHRY and SYGVKD. The TCR was taken from a human donor with non-small cell lung cancer whose response to radiotherapy plus ipilimumab could not be evaluated. The sequences come from peripheral blood, collected from a patient treated with radiotherapy plus ipilimumab. The V gene is TRBV10-3, the J gene TRBJ1-6; 9 nucleotides match TRBD1. In DNA, the CDR3 is TGTGCCATCAGTGAGCACCCGGGACAGGGAAGATCACCCCTCCACTTT. It translates to CAISEHPGQGRSPLHF.